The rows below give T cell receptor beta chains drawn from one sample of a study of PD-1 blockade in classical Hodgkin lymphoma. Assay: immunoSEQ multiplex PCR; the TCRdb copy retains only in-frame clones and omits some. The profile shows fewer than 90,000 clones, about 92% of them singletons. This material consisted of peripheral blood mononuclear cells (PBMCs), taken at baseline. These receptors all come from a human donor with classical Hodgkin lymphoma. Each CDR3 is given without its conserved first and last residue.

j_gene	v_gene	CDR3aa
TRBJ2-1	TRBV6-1	ASRSGGLNGNEQF
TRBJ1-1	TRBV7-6	ASSLWTEQGEAF
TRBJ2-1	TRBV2	ASSVDRSSYNEQF
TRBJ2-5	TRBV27	ASSLQGYKTQY
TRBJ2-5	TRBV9	ASSRQGARETQY
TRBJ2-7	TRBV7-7	ASSPDRATYEQY
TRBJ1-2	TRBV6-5	ASSYYPEDGYT
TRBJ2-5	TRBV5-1	ASSLPGTGLAETQY
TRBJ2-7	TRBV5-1	ASSPSGFFSYEQY
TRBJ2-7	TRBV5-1	ASSRTLAGGNYEQY
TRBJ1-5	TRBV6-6	ATQPPGDQPQH
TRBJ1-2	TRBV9	ASSVQPTAKPAGLWLHT
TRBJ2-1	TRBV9	ASSRTGVGNEQF
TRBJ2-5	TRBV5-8	ASSFNAGGETQY
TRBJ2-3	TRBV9	ASSVGSGANTDTQY
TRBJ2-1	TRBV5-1	ASSLGGGANEQF
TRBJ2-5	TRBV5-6	ASSLNSPETQY
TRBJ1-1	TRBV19	ASSIGGDMNTEAF
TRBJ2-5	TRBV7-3	ASSSGSGETQY
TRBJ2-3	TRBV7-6	ASSETPRDRGNTQY
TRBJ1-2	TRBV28	ASSPPQGGYGYT
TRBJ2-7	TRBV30	AWSMAREQY
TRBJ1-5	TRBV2	ASRPDSITQPQH
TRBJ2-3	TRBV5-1	ASSLGPPQGAITDTQY
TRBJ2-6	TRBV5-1	ASSSPGQESYRSGANVLT
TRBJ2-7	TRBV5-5	ASSSKRAYEQY
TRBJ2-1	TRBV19	ASSIGAGLSSYNEQF
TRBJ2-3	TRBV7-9	ASSDLGGTDTQY
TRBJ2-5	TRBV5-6	ASSRDRAYQETQY
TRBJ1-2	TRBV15	ATSRDQPGIRGNYGYT
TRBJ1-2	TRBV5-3	ARSLGWSWGYGYT
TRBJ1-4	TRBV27	ASSFRGGEKLF
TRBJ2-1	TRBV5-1	ASSFPYQLSYNEQF
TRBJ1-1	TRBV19	ASSSRGTGGMNTEAF
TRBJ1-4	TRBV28	ASITGTGGPTNEKLF
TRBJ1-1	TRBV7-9	ASSPLDGFNTEAF
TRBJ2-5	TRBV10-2	ASSESGQVQETQY
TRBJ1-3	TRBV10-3	AISAAESGNTIY
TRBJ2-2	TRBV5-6	ASSLNAGGGWTGELF
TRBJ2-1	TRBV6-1	ASSEGRVWPNDEQF
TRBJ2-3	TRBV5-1	ASSLPGYLQDTQY
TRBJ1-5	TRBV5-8	ASSLDRGLGNQPQH
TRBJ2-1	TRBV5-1	ASSLRTSGIYNEQF
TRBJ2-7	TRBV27	ATGTYVGRNEQY
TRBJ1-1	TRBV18	ASSPSLHRGGGNTEAF
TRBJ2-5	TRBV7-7	ASSFRDRVGETQY
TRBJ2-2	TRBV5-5	ASSLGLTITNTGELF
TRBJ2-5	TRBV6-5	ASSSLGRPTKETQY
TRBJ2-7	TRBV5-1	ASCESGQNYEQY
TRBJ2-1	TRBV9	ASSVAGASSYNEQF
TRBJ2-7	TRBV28	ASSDYEQY
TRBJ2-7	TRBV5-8	ASSLGTGYEQY
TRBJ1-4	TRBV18	ASSPPTGVGEKLF
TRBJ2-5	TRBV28	ASSRDGTGAVETQY
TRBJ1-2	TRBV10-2	ASRGPGYT
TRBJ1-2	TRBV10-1	AHRGEGGGPTARSNYGYT
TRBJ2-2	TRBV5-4	ASSLAGGGLELF
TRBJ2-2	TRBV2	ASNGGQPTGELF
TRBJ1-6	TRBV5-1	ASSLDRGTSPLH